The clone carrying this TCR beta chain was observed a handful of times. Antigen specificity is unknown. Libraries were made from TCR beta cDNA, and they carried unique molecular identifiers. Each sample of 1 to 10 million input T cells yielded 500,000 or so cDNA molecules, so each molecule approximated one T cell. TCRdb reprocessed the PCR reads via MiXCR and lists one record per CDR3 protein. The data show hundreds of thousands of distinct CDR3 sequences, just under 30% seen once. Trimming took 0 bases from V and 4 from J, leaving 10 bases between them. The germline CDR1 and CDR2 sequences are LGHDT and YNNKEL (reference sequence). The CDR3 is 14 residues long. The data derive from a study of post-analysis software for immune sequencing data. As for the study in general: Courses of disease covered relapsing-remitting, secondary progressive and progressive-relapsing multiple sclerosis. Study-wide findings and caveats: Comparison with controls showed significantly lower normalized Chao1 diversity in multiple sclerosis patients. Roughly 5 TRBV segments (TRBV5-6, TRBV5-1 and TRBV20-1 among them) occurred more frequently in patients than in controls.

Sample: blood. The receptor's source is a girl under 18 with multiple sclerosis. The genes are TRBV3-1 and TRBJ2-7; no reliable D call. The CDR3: CASSQDTERYEQYF. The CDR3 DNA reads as TGTGCCAGCAGCCAAGATACGGAGAGATACGAGCAGTACTTC.